This paragraph reports one T cell receptor beta chain. Its antigen remains unidentified. The entry originates in a study of beta chain features in type 1 diabetes. General study points: There was a moderate but significant shortening of TCRB CDR3s in all four CD4+ subsets of Type 1 diabetes patients.

CDR3 length equals 16 residues. Germline loops: CDR1 MGHDK, CDR2 SYGVNS. After removal of 5 bases from V and 7 bases from J, the junction contained 9 bases not matched to a gene. All of the isolated RNA was reverse transcribed, so expressed TCRB transcripts were sequenced. Sequencing used immunoSEQ multiplex PCR; TCRdb keeps in-frame clones, though not all of them. The sample shows a few hundred thousand clones, about 10% of them seen only once. Sequencing was done on a sample of central memory CD4+ T cells from blood. The source is a man aged 25 to 45 with type 1 diabetes. V usage is TRBV25-1 and J usage is TRBJ2-2, with 11 bases identical to TRBD2. CDR3 amino acids: CASSIAGGGGVGELFF. The CDR3 bases are TGTGCCAGCAGTATAGCGGGAGGGGGAGGTGTCGGGGAGCTGTTTTTT. Combining the CDR3 with reference TRBV25-1 and TRBJ2-2 gives the whole variable domain EADIYQTPRYLVIGTGKKITLECSQTMGHDKMYWYQQDPGMELHLIHYSYGVNSTEKGDLSSESTVSRIRTEHFPLTLESARPSHTSQYLCASSIAGGGGVGELFFGEGSRLTVL.